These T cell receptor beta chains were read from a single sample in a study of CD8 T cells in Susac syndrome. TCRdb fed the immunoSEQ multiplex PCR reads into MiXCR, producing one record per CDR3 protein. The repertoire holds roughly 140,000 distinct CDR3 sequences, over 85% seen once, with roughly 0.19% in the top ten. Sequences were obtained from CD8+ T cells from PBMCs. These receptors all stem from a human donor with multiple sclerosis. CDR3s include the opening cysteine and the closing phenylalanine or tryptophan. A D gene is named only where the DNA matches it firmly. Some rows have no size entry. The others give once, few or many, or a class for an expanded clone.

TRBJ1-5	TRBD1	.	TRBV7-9	TGTGCCAGCAGCTCCGGACAGGGGACGGTTCAGCCCCAGCATTTT	CASSSGQGTVQPQHF
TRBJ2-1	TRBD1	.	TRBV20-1	TGCAGTGCTAGGCCCCGACAGGGGATATACAATGAGCAGTTCTTC	CSARPRQGIYNEQFF
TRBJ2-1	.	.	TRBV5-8	TGTGCCAGCAGCTTGGACATCGGAGCGACTTCCTACAATGAGCAGTTCTTC	CASSLDIGATSYNEQFF
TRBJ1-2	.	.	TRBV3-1	TGTGCCAGCAGCCAGGTTTGGGGAGACTATGGCTACACCTTC	CASSQVWGDYGYTF
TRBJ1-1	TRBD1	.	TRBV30	TGTGCCTGGAGTGACAACCGGGACAGCATGAACACTGAAGCTTTCTTT	CAWSDNRDSMNTEAFF
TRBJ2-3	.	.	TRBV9	TGTGCCAGCAGCGTAGAGGCGGACCGCACAGATACGCAGTATTTT	CASSVEADRTDTQYF
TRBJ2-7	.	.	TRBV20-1	TGCAGTGCTCATCCCCGGGGCCTCAGGAGGGGTATGGACGAGCAGTACTTC	CSAHPRGLRRGMDEQYF
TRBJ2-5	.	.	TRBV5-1	TGCGCCAGCACAGGATTCCAAGAGACCCAGTACTTC	CASTGFQETQYF
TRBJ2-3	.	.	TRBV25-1	TGTGCCAGCAGTGAACGTCATTCAAGGGCAGATACGCAGTATTTT	CASSERHSRADTQYF
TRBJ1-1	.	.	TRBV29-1	TGCAGCGTCGTGGGCGGGGTAGCTTTCTTT	CSVVGGVAFF
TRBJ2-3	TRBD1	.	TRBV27	TGTGCCAGCAGTTCGACAGGGCGTCTCACAGATACGCAGTATTTT	CASSSTGRLTDTQYF
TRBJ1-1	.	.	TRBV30	TGTGCCTGGAGTGTAGCAGAGAACACTGAAGCTTTCTTT	CAWSVAENTEAFF
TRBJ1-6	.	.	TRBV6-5	TGTGCCAGCAGTTTGTCAGGCCCGAGCTCCTATAATTCACCCCTCCACTTT	CASSLSGPSSYNSPLHF
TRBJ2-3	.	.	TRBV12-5	TGTGCTAGTGGTTTGGTACATTCGACGGACACAGATACGCAGTATTTT	CASGLVHSTDTDTQYF
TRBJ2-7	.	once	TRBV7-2	TGTGCCAGCAGCCTAGACCTGGACGAGCAGTACTTC	CASSLDLDEQYF
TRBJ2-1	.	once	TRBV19	TGTGCCAGTAGTGTTAGTTACGACAATGAGCAGTTCTTC	CASSVSYDNEQFF
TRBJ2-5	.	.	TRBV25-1	TGTGCCAGCAGTGAATCCAGGGCCGCTCAAGAGACCCAGTACTTC	CASSESRAAQETQYF
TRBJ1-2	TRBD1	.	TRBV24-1	TGTGCCAAACGGACAGGGTGCGGCTACACCTTC	CAKRTGCGYTF
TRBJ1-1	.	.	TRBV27	TGTGCCAGCAGTTTATTGAAGGGCACTGAAGCTTTCTTT	CASSLLKGTEAFF
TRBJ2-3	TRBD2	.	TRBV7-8	TGTGCCAGCAGCATCCGCCCGGGAGGATCTAGCACAGATACGCAGTATTTT	CASSIRPGGSSTDTQYF
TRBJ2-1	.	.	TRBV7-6	TGTGCCAGCAGCCCAACTAGCCCGGGGGCGATTGAGCAGTTCTTC	CASSPTSPGAIEQFF
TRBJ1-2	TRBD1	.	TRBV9	TGTGCCAGCAGCGACAGACAGGGCGACTATGGCTACACCTTC	CASSDRQGDYGYTF